A selection of T cell receptor beta chains follows, all from one sample in a study of blood T cell repertoires in COVID-19. TCRdb's table, derived via immunoSEQ multiplex PCR, lists solely in-frame clones and lacks some. Among roughly 330,000 clones listed, approximately 90% were seen once. The specimen was PBMCs or T cells enriched from blood (not recorded which). Receptors originate from a woman under 30 who had recovered from COVID-19. CDR3s include the opening cysteine and the closing phenylalanine or tryptophan. A D gene is named only where the DNA matches it firmly. Where a row states a size, it is once, few, many or the class of an expanded clone; other rows omit it.

abundance: -
d_gene: TRBD2
j_gene: TRBJ2-1
v_gene: TRBV7-7
CDR3nt: TGTGCCAGCAGCTTAGGGACTAGCGGGAGAAATGAGCAGTTCTTC
CDR3aa: CASSLGTSGRNEQFF

abundance: -
d_gene: -
j_gene: TRBJ1-5
v_gene: TRBV7-9
CDR3nt: TGTGCCAGCAGCCACGACAGCCATCAGCCCCAGCATTTT
CDR3aa: CASSHDSHQPQHF

abundance: -
d_gene: -
j_gene: TRBJ1-5
v_gene: TRBV2
CDR3nt: TGTGCCAGTAAGACCAGAATAGGAGATGTTTATAGCAATCAGCCCCAGCATTTT
CDR3aa: CASKTRIGDVYSNQPQHF

abundance: -
d_gene: TRBD2
j_gene: TRBJ2-1
v_gene: TRBV2
CDR3nt: TGTGCCAGCAGTGAAAGGCTAGCGGGAGGTCGTGAGCAGTTCTTC
CDR3aa: CASSERLAGGREQFF

abundance: few
d_gene: -
j_gene: TRBJ1-1
v_gene: TRBV27
CDR3nt: TGTGCCAGCAGCACCAGGGTTGCGGGGGAATCTGAAGCTTTCTTT
CDR3aa: CASSTRVAGESEAFF

abundance: -
d_gene: -
j_gene: TRBJ1-2
v_gene: TRBV3-1/TRBV3-2
CDR3nt: TGTGCCAGCAGCCAAGACGGAGGGTGGCATGGCTACACCTTC
CDR3aa: CASSQDGGWHGYTF

abundance: -
d_gene: -
j_gene: TRBJ2-5
v_gene: TRBV9
CDR3nt: TGTGCCAGCACCCTAGGGTCAGGGGATCAAGAGACCCAGTACTTC
CDR3aa: CASTLGSGDQETQYF

abundance: -
d_gene: TRBD1
j_gene: TRBJ1-1
v_gene: TRBV6-4
CDR3nt: TGTGCCAGTGGGACAGGAGGAGAGACTGAAGCTTTCTTT
CDR3aa: CASGTGGETEAFF

abundance: -
d_gene: -
j_gene: TRBJ1-2
v_gene: TRBV27
CDR3nt: TGTGCCAGCAGTTTGCGAGAATCCTATGGCTACACCTTC
CDR3aa: CASSLRESYGYTF

abundance: -
d_gene: TRBD1
j_gene: TRBJ1-1
v_gene: TRBV29-1
CDR3nt: TGCAGCGTGGGACAGGGAATAGCTTTCTTT
CDR3aa: CSVGQGIAFF

abundance: -
d_gene: -
j_gene: TRBJ1-6
v_gene: TRBV5-8
CDR3nt: TGTGCCAGCAGCCATTATAATTCACCCCTCCACTTT
CDR3aa: CASSHYNSPLHF

abundance: -
d_gene: -
j_gene: TRBJ2-7
v_gene: TRBV7-8
CDR3nt: TGTGCCAGCAGCTTAGGCCCCAGATACGAGCAGTACTTC
CDR3aa: CASSLGPRYEQYF

abundance: -
d_gene: -
j_gene: TRBJ2-7
v_gene: TRBV30
CDR3nt: TGTGCCTGGAGTGAGTCAAGGTGGCGGGACAGCGAGGAGCAGTACTTC
CDR3aa: CAWSESRWRDSEEQYF

abundance: -
d_gene: TRBD1
j_gene: TRBJ1-3
v_gene: TRBV27
CDR3nt: TGTGCCAGCAGTCTTCAGGGGGCTGGAAACACCATATATTTT
CDR3aa: CASSLQGAGNTIYF

abundance: -
d_gene: TRBD1
j_gene: TRBJ1-4
v_gene: TRBV30
CDR3nt: TGTGCCTCCCGGCCCCGGACAGGGGCCCGTGAAAAACTGTTTTTT
CDR3aa: CASRPRTGAREKLFF

abundance: once
d_gene: -
j_gene: TRBJ1-6
v_gene: TRBV11-2
CDR3nt: TGTGCCAGCAGTCCTACCACCGGGTTCGATTCACCCCTCCACTTT
CDR3aa: CASSPTTGFDSPLHF

abundance: -
d_gene: -
j_gene: TRBJ1-5
v_gene: TRBV6-1
CDR3nt: TGTGCCAGCAGTGTTGGCAGGCCGTATAGCAATCAGCCCCAGCATTTT
CDR3aa: CASSVGRPYSNQPQHF

abundance: -
d_gene: TRBD2
j_gene: TRBJ2-7
v_gene: TRBV5-1
CDR3nt: TGCGCCAGCAGCCACACGGTCTCTAGCGGGGACCCGGTTAGGGACTTC
CDR3aa: CASSHTVSSGDPVRDF

abundance: -
d_gene: -
j_gene: TRBJ1-2
v_gene: TRBV9
CDR3nt: TGTGCCAGCAGCGCCACGGTTGGTGGCTACACCTTC
CDR3aa: CASSATVGGYTF

abundance: few
d_gene: TRBD1
j_gene: TRBJ1-1
v_gene: TRBV18
CDR3nt: TGTGCCAGCTCACCGCCGGGACAGGGACGAAACACTGAAGCTTTCTTT
CDR3aa: CASSPPGQGRNTEAFF

abundance: -
d_gene: -
j_gene: TRBJ1-1
v_gene: TRBV28
CDR3nt: TGTGCCAGCAGTTTATTGGGGGCGCGAGGTGAAGCTTTCTTT
CDR3aa: CASSLLGARGEAFF

abundance: -
d_gene: TRBD1
j_gene: TRBJ1-1
v_gene: TRBV30
CDR3nt: TGTGCCTCGGGACAGGGGAGTTCTTTGAACACTGAAGCTTTCTTT
CDR3aa: CASGQGSSLNTEAFF

abundance: -
d_gene: TRBD1
j_gene: TRBJ1-2
v_gene: TRBV18
CDR3nt: TGTGCCAGCTCACTGCCAGGGGGCTTTGGCTACACCTTC
CDR3aa: CASSLPGGFGYTF

abundance: -
d_gene: TRBD2
j_gene: TRBJ2-1
v_gene: TRBV7-3
CDR3nt: TGTGCCAGCAGCTCCCAGGGACTAGCGGGAGGGCATGAGCAGTTCTTC
CDR3aa: CASSSQGLAGGHEQFF

abundance: -
d_gene: TRBD2
j_gene: TRBJ2-7
v_gene: TRBV4-2
CDR3nt: TGTGCCAGCAGCCAAGAACCCAGCGGGATGGGCGAGCAGTACTTC
CDR3aa: CASSQEPSGMGEQYF

abundance: once
d_gene: TRBD1
j_gene: TRBJ1-2
v_gene: TRBV18
CDR3nt: TGTGCCAGCTCACGGCCGACAGGGGGGGCCTATGGCTACACCTTC
CDR3aa: CASSRPTGGAYGYTF

abundance: -
d_gene: TRBD2
j_gene: TRBJ2-7
v_gene: TRBV6-1
CDR3nt: TGTGCCAGCAGTGATAGTCCTGCGGGGGCCTACGAGCAGTACTTC
CDR3aa: CASSDSPAGAYEQYF

abundance: -
d_gene: TRBD1
j_gene: TRBJ1-1
v_gene: TRBV6-5
CDR3nt: TGTGCCACCGTTACCCAGGGGGCGCACACTGAAGCTTTCTTT
CDR3aa: CATVTQGAHTEAFF

abundance: few
d_gene: -
j_gene: TRBJ2-3
v_gene: TRBV9
CDR3nt: TGTGCCAGCAGCCTAGGGCCGTCTAGCACAGATACGCAGTATTTT
CDR3aa: CASSLGPSSTDTQYF

abundance: -
d_gene: -
j_gene: TRBJ1-1
v_gene: TRBV11-2
CDR3nt: TGTGCCCGGGCGGGGTTGAACACTGAAGCTTTCTTT
CDR3aa: CARAGLNTEAFF

abundance: -
d_gene: TRBD1
j_gene: TRBJ1-2
v_gene: TRBV19
CDR3nt: TGTGCCAGTAGTCCTGCCAACCGGGACAGGGGCTACTATGGCTACACCTTC
CDR3aa: CASSPANRDRGYYGYTF

abundance: -
d_gene: TRBD1
j_gene: TRBJ1-4
v_gene: TRBV10-1
CDR3nt: TGCGCCAGCAGTCGCGGGACAGGGAATGAAAAACTGTTTTTT
CDR3aa: CASSRGTGNEKLFF

abundance: -
d_gene: -
j_gene: TRBJ2-7
v_gene: TRBV4-1
CDR3nt: TGCGCCAGCAGCCAAGATGTGGAGAGCGGGCAGTACTTC
CDR3aa: CASSQDVESGQYF

abundance: once
d_gene: -
j_gene: TRBJ2-5
v_gene: TRBV12-3/TRBV12-4
CDR3nt: TGTGCCAGCAGATCGGAGGAGACCCAGTACTTC
CDR3aa: CASRSEETQYF

abundance: -
d_gene: -
j_gene: TRBJ2-1
v_gene: TRBV27
CDR3nt: TGTGCCAGCATAGGGGGTGGTGGAACAGGGTATGAGCAGTTCTTC
CDR3aa: CASIGGGGTGYEQFF

abundance: -
d_gene: TRBD2
j_gene: TRBJ2-1
v_gene: TRBV15
CDR3nt: TGTGCCACCAGCAGAGATTCGGTAGCGGGATACCCCTACAATGAGCAGTTCTTC
CDR3aa: CATSRDSVAGYPYNEQFF

abundance: -
d_gene: -
j_gene: TRBJ1-3
v_gene: TRBV6-1
CDR3nt: TGTGCCAGCAGTGAAGCGTACTCCGGGGGCTCTGGAAACACCATATATTTT
CDR3aa: CASSEAYSGGSGNTIYF

abundance: -
d_gene: -
j_gene: TRBJ1-1
v_gene: TRBV10-3
CDR3nt: TGTGCCATCAGGGGAGGTTACCGGACGGAGGCCTCTTTCTTT
CDR3aa: CAIRGGYRTEASFF

abundance: once
d_gene: -
j_gene: TRBJ1-1
v_gene: TRBV29-1
CDR3nt: TGCAGCGTTGAAGCAGGTGCGAACACTGAAGCTTTCTTT
CDR3aa: CSVEAGANTEAFF

abundance: -
d_gene: -
j_gene: TRBJ2-1
v_gene: TRBV27
CDR3nt: TGTGCCAGCAGTTTATCGAGCGACAATGAGCAGTTCTTC
CDR3aa: CASSLSSDNEQFF

abundance: -
d_gene: TRBD1
j_gene: TRBJ1-4
v_gene: TRBV15
CDR3nt: TGTGCCACCAGCAGACCCGACAGGGGCCTCACTAATGAAAAACTGTTTTTT
CDR3aa: CATSRPDRGLTNEKLFF

abundance: -
d_gene: -
j_gene: TRBJ1-4
v_gene: TRBV19
CDR3nt: TGTGCCAGTAGTAGGGGGGACGGACCTGCAACTAATGAAAAACTGTTTTTT
CDR3aa: CASSRGDGPATNEKLFF

abundance: -
d_gene: -
j_gene: TRBJ2-7
v_gene: TRBV30
CDR3nt: TGTGCCTGGAGTGTATCCCCCCCAACCTACGAGCAGTACTTC
CDR3aa: CAWSVSPPTYEQYF

abundance: -
d_gene: -
j_gene: TRBJ1-3
v_gene: TRBV5-8
CDR3nt: TGTGCCAGCAGCCCCAGACTGACTGGCTCTGGAAACACCATATATTTT
CDR3aa: CASSPRLTGSGNTIYF

abundance: -
d_gene: -
j_gene: TRBJ1-1
v_gene: TRBV24-1
CDR3nt: TGTGCCACCAGTGATCCTTCGGGGGGCGACGCCACTGAAGCTTTCTTT
CDR3aa: CATSDPSGGDATEAFF

abundance: -
d_gene: -
j_gene: TRBJ1-1
v_gene: TRBV19
CDR3nt: TGTGCCAGTAGTATACGGGGCACTGAAGCTTTCTTT
CDR3aa: CASSIRGTEAFF

abundance: -
d_gene: -
j_gene: TRBJ2-7
v_gene: TRBV28
CDR3nt: TGTGCCAGCAGTTTAGGGCGCGGGGCTAAGTACGAGCAGTACTTC
CDR3aa: CASSLGRGAKYEQYF

abundance: -
d_gene: -
j_gene: TRBJ2-1
v_gene: TRBV27
CDR3nt: TGTGCCAGCACCCTGGGGGGCTCCTACAATGAGCAGTTCTTC
CDR3aa: CASTLGGSYNEQFF

abundance: -
d_gene: -
j_gene: TRBJ2-7
v_gene: TRBV28
CDR3nt: TGTGCCAGCAGTTTACCCCCAGGTGGACATTCGACAGTCGCTTCCTACGAGCAGTACTTC
CDR3aa: CASSLPPGGHSTVASYEQYF

abundance: -
d_gene: TRBD2
j_gene: TRBJ2-1
v_gene: TRBV3-1/TRBV3-2
CDR3nt: TGTGCCAGCAGCCAAGGGGTCCGGGGGGGGACGAGACCGTTCTTC
CDR3aa: CASSQGVRGGTRPFF

abundance: -
d_gene: -
j_gene: TRBJ1-4
v_gene: TRBV9
CDR3nt: TGTGCCAGCAGCGTAGGACGGATGGGAGCAACTAATGAAAAACTGTTTTTT
CDR3aa: CASSVGRMGATNEKLFF

abundance: -
d_gene: -
j_gene: TRBJ1-1
v_gene: TRBV5-4
CDR3nt: TGTGCCAGCAGCTCGGGGGAACAGCCCGACACTGAAGCTTTCTTT
CDR3aa: CASSSGEQPDTEAFF

abundance: -
d_gene: -
j_gene: TRBJ2-7
v_gene: TRBV7-3
CDR3nt: TGTGCCAGCAGCTTAAGAGCACAGGGCCCCTACGAGCAGTACTTC
CDR3aa: CASSLRAQGPYEQYF

abundance: -
d_gene: -
j_gene: TRBJ2-3
v_gene: TRBV7-2
CDR3nt: TGTGCCAGCAGCCCGGGGGTCCGGGATACGCAGTATTTT
CDR3aa: CASSPGVRDTQYF

abundance: once
d_gene: -
j_gene: TRBJ2-3
v_gene: TRBV4-1
CDR3nt: TGCGCCAGCAGCCAAGACCGGTTCTTCATAGGCGGGCAGTATTTT
CDR3aa: CASSQDRFFIGGQYF

abundance: -
d_gene: TRBD2
j_gene: TRBJ2-1
v_gene: TRBV5-5
CDR3nt: TGTGCCAGCAGCTTTTCGACTAGCGGGTGGAATGAGCAGTTCTTC
CDR3aa: CASSFSTSGWNEQFF

abundance: -
d_gene: -
j_gene: TRBJ1-2
v_gene: TRBV7-2
CDR3nt: TGTGCCAGCAGCTTGTGGGAGGCGTCCTATGGCTACACCTTC
CDR3aa: CASSLWEASYGYTF

abundance: -
d_gene: -
j_gene: TRBJ2-1
v_gene: TRBV19
CDR3nt: TGTGCCAGTAGTATTGGGGGGGGGCTAAGTGAGCAGTTCTTC
CDR3aa: CASSIGGGLSEQFF

abundance: -
d_gene: TRBD1
j_gene: TRBJ1-5
v_gene: TRBV24-1
CDR3nt: TGTGCCACCAGTGATGGAACAGGGGCGAGTCAGCCCCAGCATTTT
CDR3aa: CATSDGTGASQPQHF

abundance: -
d_gene: -
j_gene: TRBJ1-6
v_gene: TRBV4-1
CDR3nt: TGCGCCAGCAGCCAAGTAGACAGGAGGACTGGGAATTCACCCCTCCACTTT
CDR3aa: CASSQVDRRTGNSPLHF